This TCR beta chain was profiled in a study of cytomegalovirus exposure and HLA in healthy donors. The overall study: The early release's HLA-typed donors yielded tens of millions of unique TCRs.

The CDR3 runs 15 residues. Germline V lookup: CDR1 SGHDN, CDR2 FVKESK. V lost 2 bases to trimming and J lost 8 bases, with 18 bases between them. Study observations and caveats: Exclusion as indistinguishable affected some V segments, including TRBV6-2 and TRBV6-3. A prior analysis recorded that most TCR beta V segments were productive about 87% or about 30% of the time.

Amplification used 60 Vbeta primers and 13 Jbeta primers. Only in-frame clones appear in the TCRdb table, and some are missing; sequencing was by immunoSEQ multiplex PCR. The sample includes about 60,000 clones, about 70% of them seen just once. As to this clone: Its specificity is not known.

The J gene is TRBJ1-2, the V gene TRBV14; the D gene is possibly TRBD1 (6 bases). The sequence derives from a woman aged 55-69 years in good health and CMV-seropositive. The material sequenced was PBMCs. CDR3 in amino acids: CASSQNQQGLEGYTF. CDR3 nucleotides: TGTGCCAGCAGCCAAAATCAACAGGGTTTGGAGGGCTACACCTTC.